Listed here are 20 T cell receptor beta chains from one sample, sequenced in a study of CD8+CD57+ T cells in acquired aplastic anemia (dated by TCRdb to the late 2010s). TCRdb shows the sequencer as Illumina HiSeq 2000. Genomic DNA served as template for TCR beta VDJ combination and CDR3 sequence profiling. In-frame beta chains were kept once TCRdb had trimmed the public reads at Q25 with fastp and called clones with MiXCR. Rows with one shared CDR3 protein collapse into an entry with the most common genes and DNA. The sample contains 150,000 to 200,000 distinct CDR3 sequences, approximately 60% of them found a single time. The ten largest clones take up under 60% of the sample. The material sequenced was sorted CD4+, CD8+, or CD8+CD57+ T cells (not recorded which) from PBMCs. The receptors shown here come from a human donor in good health.

This clonotype occurred many times. The rearrangement joins TRBV5-6 to TRBJ2-6; D not resolved. The CDR3 runs to 18 residues. V was shortened by 0 bases and J by 0 bases, with 13 bases between the two germline ends. CDR1 and CDR2 from the germline V gene are SGHDT and YYEEEE. CDR3 sequence (DNA): TGTGCCAGCAGCTTGGCGCCCGTATCCTACTCTGGGGCCAACGTCCTGACTTTC. Amino acids: CASSLAPVSYSGANVLTF.

V and J are TRBV12-3 or TRBV12-4 and TRBJ2-7, with D perhaps given as TRBD1 or TRBD2 (5 bases each). Trimming shortened V by 6 bases and J by 2 bases, and 14 bases separated the two germline ends. This CDR3 is built from 14 residues. CDR3 nucleotide sequence: TGTGCCAGCAGGACCGGGACGGTCCCCTACGAGCAGTACTTC. It translates to CASRTGTVPYEQYF.

This clonotype was found once. The chain links TRBV7-9 to TRBJ2-2; 10 bases are a match to TRBD2. Germline assignment: CDR1 SEHNR and CDR2 FQNEAQ (reference sequence). This CDR3 spans 15 amino acids. The junction had 3 bases not matched to a gene; V was cut back by 2 bases and J by 6 bases. CDR3 nucleotides: TGTGCCAGCAGCTTACCGCTAGCGGGAGCCGGGGAGCTGTTTTTT. This translates into CASSLPLAGAGELFF.

This clonotype was detected many times. The rearrangement uses TRBV20-1 and TRBJ1-6; 12 bases match TRBD1. Germline V gene data show CDR1 as DFQATT and CDR2 as SNEGSKA (reference sequence). The V gene end was trimmed by 6 bases and the J gene end by 8 bases; junction bases not matched to a gene: 17. The CDR3 consists of 18 residues. The CDR3 region is CSARDRGRSSFRDSPLHF. The CDR3 DNA reads as TGCAGTGCGAGGGACAGGGGGCGAAGTAGTTTTCGGGATTCACCCCTCCACTTT.

V and J are TRBV20-1 and TRBJ2-5, with 7 bases that match TRBD1. The DNA end is a closer match to TRBJ2-7, so the J assignment may be wrong. CDR1 and CDR2 from the germline V gene are DFQATT and SNEGSKA (reference sequence). This CDR3 has 15 amino acids. In nucleotides, the CDR3 is TGCAGTGCTAGAGATGTGCCAGGGGGTTACTACGAGCAGTACTTC. Protein product: CSARDVPGGYYEQYF.

The chain combines TRBV4-2 with TRBJ1-2, with D uncertain. This CDR3 spans 12 amino acids. Germline V gene data show CDR1 as LGHNA and CDR2 as YNFKEQ. The ends were cut back, 0 bases at V and 5 bases at J, with 4 bases in the middle. CDR3 in amino acids: CASSQDGYGYTF. CDR3 DNA sequence: TGTGCCAGCAGCCAAGACGGGTATGGCTACACCTTC.

This chain joins TRBV20-1 and TRBJ2-5, with D perhaps assigned TRBD1 or TRBD2 (5 bases each). The CDR3 totals 14 residues. Trimming pared 2 bases from V and 5 bases from J, leaving 15 bases between. Germline lookup yields CDR1 DFQATT and CDR2 SNEGSKA (reference sequence). DNA for the CDR3: TGCAGTGCTAGATTCCGGGACCCACTTGAGACCCAGTACTTC. Protein product: CSARFRDPLETQYF.

This clonotype showed up just a few times. The chain is built from TRBV29-1 and TRBJ1-1, with D perhaps TRBD1 (6 bases). The CDR3 runs 14 residues. The germline V gene has CDR1 SQVTM and CDR2 ANQGSEA. The V end was cut by 6 bases, the J end by 0 bases, with 14 bases between. As DNA, the CDR3 is TGCAGCGTGGGAATCAGGGGTCTGAACACTGAAGCTTTCTTT. This codes for CSVGIRGLNTEAFF. Full variable domain (remainder filled in from reference TRBV29-1 and TRBJ1-1): SAVISQKPSRDICQRGTSLTIQCQVDSQVTMMFWYRQQPGQSLTLIATANQGSEATYESGFVIDKFPISRPNLTFSTLTVSNMSPEDSSIYLCSVGIRGLNTEAFFGQGTRLTVV.

This clonotype occurred a few times. This rearrangement joins TRBV5-1 to TRBJ1-2; D possibly corresponds to TRBD1 (6 bases). The germline CDR1 and CDR2 sequences are SGHRS and YFSETQ. V dropped 3 bases and J dropped 6 bases, with 12 bases sitting between them. The CDR3 runs 13 residues. CDR3 sequence (DNA): TGCGCCAGCAGCTCGACAGGCGATAATGGCTACACCTTC. It is translated as CASSSTGDNGYTF. The entire variable domain, with the rest obtained from reference TRBV5-1 and TRBJ1-2, is as follows: KAGVTQTPRYLIKTRGQQVTLSCSPISGHRSVSWYQQTPGQGLQFLFEYFSETQRNKGNFPGRFSGRQFSNSRSEMNVSTLELGDSALYLCASSSTGDNGYTFGSGTRLTVV.

A remark on this clonotype: This may be a read error: a much more frequent sequence differs by one nucleotide. The chain joins TRBV20-1 to TRBJ2-7; TRBD2 matches 8 bases. The CDR3 is 14 amino acids. Germline V lookup: CDR1 DFQATT, CDR2 SNEGSKA (reference sequence). The CDR3 DNA follows: TGCAGTGCTAAGGGACTAGTTGGGGGCTACGATCAGTACTTC. Protein sequence: CSAKGLVGGYDQYF.

The sample holds one count of this clonotype. The V call is TRBV20-1, the J call TRBJ2-3; maybe TRBD2 (6 bases). The germline gives CDR1 DFQATT, CDR2 SNEGSKA (reference sequence). The CDR3 is 17 residues long. The germline V and J ends were trimmed by 7 bases and 6 bases, with 29 bases remaining between them. Written as DNA, the CDR3 is TGCAGTGGAGAGGGCTTGGGGGGAACAATAGTGTGGGATACGCAGTATTTT. Translated, it gives CSGEGLGGTIVWDTQYF.

As regards this clonotype: A much larger clone sits a single nucleotide away, making a read error possible. This CDR3 reads CASSHIRGRDEQYF. CDR3 in DNA: TGCGCCAGCAGCCATATTCGGGGTCGCGATGAGCAGTACTTC. V is TRBV4-3 and J is TRBJ2-7; TRBD2 is a possible D gene (5 bases). Trimming stripped 3 bases from V and 7 bases from J, with 16 bases between. CDR1 is LGHNA and CDR2 is YSLEER in the germline V gene. There are 14 residues in the CDR3.

Ten or more counts support this clonotype. The chain joins TRBV7-8 to TRBJ2-1; 10 nucleotides agree with TRBD2. The germline gives CDR1 SGHVS, CDR2 FQNEAQ. V shed 4 bases and J 0 bases; nucleotides not matched to a gene: 3. This CDR3 contains 16 residues. CDR3 sequence: CASSSPSGSSYNEQFF. CDR3 DNA: TGTGCCAGCAGCTCCCCTAGCGGGAGCTCCTACAATGAGCAGTTCTTC. Looking up the rest from reference TRBV7-8 and TRBJ2-1 gives the full variable domain: GAGVSQSPRYKVAKRGQDVALRCDPISGHVSLFWYQQALGQGPEFLTYFQNEAQLDKSGLPSDRFFAERPEGSVSTLKIQRTQQEDSAVYLCASSSPSGSSYNEQFFGPGTRLTVL.

The chain uses TRBV25-1 and TRBJ1-1; D is unclear. Trimming took off 1 base at V and 3 bases at J, with 6 bases between the two ends. Germline V CDR1 and CDR2: MGHDK, SYGVNS. The CDR3 length is 13 residues. This chain's CDR3 is CASSELVDTEAFF. CDR3 nucleotide sequence: TGTGCCAGCAGTGAATTGGTAGACACTGAAGCTTTCTTT. Together with reference TRBV25-1 and TRBJ1-1, the CDR3 gives the full variable domain: EADIYQTPRYLVIGTGKKITLECSQTMGHDKMYWYQQDPGMELHLIHYSYGVNSTEKGDLSSESTVSRIRTEHFPLTLESARPSHTSQYLCASSELVDTEAFFGQGTRLTVV.

This clonotype occurred many times. CDR3 DNA: TGTGCCAGCAGAGGCGGACAGGGGGCTATCTATGGCTACACCTTC. As protein: CASRGGQGAIYGYTF. The chain has TRBV12-3 or TRBV12-4 and TRBJ1-2; 11 nucleotides agree with TRBD1. The V and J ends lost 6 bases and 4 bases, in that order; junction bases with no gene match: 7. This CDR3 is 15 amino acids long.

V is TRBV7-9 and J is TRBJ2-1; D not resolved. Deletions cut 6 bases from V and 5 bases from J, with 5 bases between. This CDR3 contains 11 residues. In germline, CDR1 is SEHNR, CDR2 FQNEAQ (reference sequence). Written as DNA, the CDR3 is TGTGCCAGCAGATCAAACAATGAGCAGTTCTTC. Protein product: CASRSNNEQFF.

The rearrangement links TRBV10-3 to TRBJ2-3, with 7 bases lining up with TRBD2. Germline V CDR1 and CDR2: ENHRY, SYGVKD. Trimming took 3 bases from V and 2 from J; bases not matched to a gene: 5. This CDR3 is built from 15 residues. CDR3 DNA: TGTGCCATCAGTGAAAGGCGGGGGTTCACAGATACGCAGTATTTT. Protein: CAISERRGFTDTQYF.

The rearrangement links TRBV25-1 to TRBJ2-2; D unclear. The CDR3 consists of 15 residues. Trimming took off 5 bases at V and 0 bases at J, with 10 bases between the two ends. CDR1 and CDR2 (germline): MGHDK, SYGVNS. CDR3 protein: CASSLTNANTGELFF. The DNA of the CDR3 is TGTGCCAGCAGTCTGACGAACGCGAACACCGGGGAGCTGTTTTTT.

This clonotype occurred once. The J gene is TRBJ2-7, the V gene TRBV5-6, with TRBD1 as a possible D gene (6 bases). The V gene lost 5 bases and the J gene lost 5 bases, with 17 bases spanning the gap. This CDR3 contains 14 residues. Germline CDR1 and CDR2: SGHDT and YYEEEE. The CDR3: CASSKRGLIDEQYF. The DNA of the CDR3 is TGTGCCAGCAGTAAGAGGGGGTTAATCGACGAGCAGTACTTC. Using reference TRBV5-6 and TRBJ2-7 for the parts outside the CDR3, the full variable domain is DAGVTQSPTHLIKTRGQQVTLRCSPKSGHDTVSWYQQALGQGPQFIFQYYEEEERQRGNFPDRFSGHQFPNYSSELNVNALLLGDSALYLCASSKRGLIDEQYFGPGTRLTVT.

The CDR3 spells CATSRGRSGNQPQHF. CDR3 in DNA: TGTGCCACCAGCAGGGGGAGGTCTGGAAATCAGCCCCAGCATTTT. The rearrangement uses TRBV15 and TRBJ1-5, with unresolved D. The CDR3 runs 15 residues. Per the germline V gene, CDR1 is LNHNV and CDR2 is YYDKDF (reference sequence). Deletions cut 3 bases from V and 4 bases from J, with 13 bases between.